This T cell receptor beta chain was sequenced for a study of blood T cell repertoires in COVID-19. V was clipped by 4 bases and J by 3 bases, with 12 bases between them. Germline-derived CDR1 and CDR2 are SGHDN and FVKESK. This CDR3 is built from 14 residues. Data came from immunoSEQ multiplex PCR; TCRdb stores just in-frame clones and leaves some out. The data contain 70,000 to 75,000 clones, approximately 88% of them singletons. The V and J genes are TRBV14 and TRBJ1-1, with D possibly TRBD1 on 5 matching bases. This TCR was recovered from a human donor in a cohort sampled during active COVID-19. Sequences were obtained from peripheral blood. CDR3 region: CASSPRRGDTEAFF. Here the CDR3 DNA reads TGTGCCAGCAGCCCAAGACGGGGGGACACTGAAGCTTTCTTT.